This T cell receptor (beta chain) is drawn from a study of cytomegalovirus exposure and HLA in healthy donors. 13 Jbeta primers and 60 Vbeta primers were used for the PCR. Clones were read by immunoSEQ multiplex PCR, and TCRdb kept only the in-frame ones, dropping some. Found here are 180,000 or so clones, approximately 80% of them singletons; the top ten hold approximately 0.76%. Germline-derived CDR1 and CDR2 are SGHAT and FQNNGV. V lost 1 base to trimming and J lost 8 bases; unmatched junction nucleotides: 5. This CDR3 is built from 15 residues. This TCR was recovered from a female donor in good health and CMV-seronegative. Sequenced sample: PBMCs. The rearrangement uses TRBV11-2 and TRBJ2-1; 10 nucleotides align to TRBD2. As DNA, the CDR3 is TGTGCCAGCAGCTTAGTACCAGCGGGAGGGGATGAGCAGTTCTTC. Its protein is CASSLVPAGGDEQFF. The entire variable domain, with the rest obtained from reference TRBV11-2 and TRBJ2-1, is as follows: EAGVAQSPRYKIIEKRQSVAFWCNPISGHATLYWYQQILGQGPKLLIQFQNNGVVDDSQLPKDRFSAERLKGVDSTLKIQPAKLEDSAVYLCASSLVPAGGDEQFFGPGTRLTVL.